The source of this T cell receptor beta chain is a study of T-cell reconstitution after alpha-beta-depleted transplantation in children. General study findings and limits: Expanded graft clones numbering several hundred reportedly gave rise to alpha-beta T cells about two months after transplant.

Unique molecular identifiers were incorporated into the prepared TCRbeta library. TCRdb reprocessed the PCR reads with MiXCR, giving one entry per CDR3 protein. The profile shows 530,000 or so distinct CDR3 sequences, 25% to 30% of them singletons. The CDR3 runs to 16 residues. Trimming took 4 bases from V and 2 from J; bases not matched to a gene: 5. CDR1 and CDR2 (germline): SGHTA, FQGNSA. This clonotype was seen more than once but under ten times. Its target is not known. The chain carries TRBV7-2 and TRBJ2-1; 10 bases agree with TRBD1. This clonotype was sampled from a boy younger than two with Wiskott-Aldrich syndrome, due to receive a stem cell transplant. Sample: PBMCs, taken before TCRalphabeta/CD19-depleted stem cell transplant. The CDR3: CASSSIGQGAYNEQFF. The CDR3 nucleotides read TGTGCCAGCAGCTCGATCGGACAGGGGGCCTACAATGAGCAGTTCTTC. Full variable domain (rest looked up from reference TRBV7-2 and TRBJ2-1): GAGVSQSPSNKVTEKGKDVELRCDPISGHTALYWYRQSLGQGLEFLIYFQGNSAPDKSGLPSDRFSAERTGGSVSTLTIQRTQQEDSAVYLCASSSIGQGAYNEQFFGPGTRLTVL.